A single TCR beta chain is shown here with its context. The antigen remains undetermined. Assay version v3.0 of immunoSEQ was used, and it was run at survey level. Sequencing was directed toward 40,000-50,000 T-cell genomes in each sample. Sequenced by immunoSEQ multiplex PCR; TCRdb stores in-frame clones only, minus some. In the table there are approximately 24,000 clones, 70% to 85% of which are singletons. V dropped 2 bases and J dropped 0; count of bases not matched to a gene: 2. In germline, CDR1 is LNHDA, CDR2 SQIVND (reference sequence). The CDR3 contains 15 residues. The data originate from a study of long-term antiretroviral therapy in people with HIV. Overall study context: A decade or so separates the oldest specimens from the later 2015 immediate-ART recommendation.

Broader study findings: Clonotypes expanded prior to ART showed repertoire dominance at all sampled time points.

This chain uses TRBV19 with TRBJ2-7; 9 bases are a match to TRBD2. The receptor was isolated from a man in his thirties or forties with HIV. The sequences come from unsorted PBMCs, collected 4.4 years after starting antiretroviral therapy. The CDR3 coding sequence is TGTGCCAGTAGTATATCGACTAGCGGCTCCTACGAGCAGTACTTC. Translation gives CASSISTSGSYEQYF.